Each of the 28 T cell receptor beta chains below was sequenced from the same sample in a study of blood T cell repertoires in COVID-19. Measured with immunoSEQ multiplex PCR; TCRdb has only the in-frame clones, and not every one. The table records approximately 260,000 clones, roughly 90% of them present only once. The sample comprised peripheral blood. These receptors all come from a woman between 55 and 75 years old with COVID-19, enrolled during active disease.

With regard to this clone: Compared with germline, one end of the junction differs, possibly owing to a read error. The rearrangement joins TRBV5-6 to TRBJ1-4; TRBD1 agrees at 7 bases. The germline V gene encodes CDR1 SGHDT and CDR2 YYEEEE. This CDR3 is built from 14 residues. CDR3 sequence reads: CASSLKGAGEKLLF. CDR3 DNA sequence: TGTGCCAGCAGCTTGAAGGGGGCGGGTGAAAAACTGCTTTTT. Supplemented by reference TRBV5-6 and TRBJ1-4, the full variable domain reads DAGVTQSPTHLIKTRGQQVTLRCSPKSGHDTVSWYQQALGQGPQFIFQYYEEEERQRGNFPDRFSGHQFPNYSSELNVNALLLGDSALYLCASSLKGAGEKLLFGSGTQLSVL.

This chain joins TRBV7-2 and TRBJ1-2; D gene unclear. The CDR3 is 15 amino acids. Deletions cut 10 bases from V and 1 base from J, with 19 bases between. Germline CDR1 reads SGHTA; CDR2 reads FQGNSA. CDR3 loop: CATEPSPGVNYGYTF. The CDR3, as DNA: TGTGCCACCGAGCCCTCACCCGGGGTTAACTATGGCTACACCTTC.

V usage is TRBV5-6 and J usage is TRBJ1-2; 11 bases are shared with TRBD1. The CDR3 sequence is 15 residues long. V was clipped by 5 bases and J by 3 bases; unmatched bases: 6. CDR1 and CDR2 from the germline V gene are SGHDT and YYEEEE. The CDR3 spells CASRSPGQGDYGYTF. CDR3 sequence (DNA): TGTGCCAGCAGAAGTCCGGGACAGGGGGACTATGGCTACACCTTC.

This clone occurred a few times. The V and J genes are TRBV7-9 and TRBJ1-4; D is ambiguous. V was clipped by 1 base and J by 2 bases, with 8 bases between them. This CDR3 has 15 amino acids. Germline V CDR1 and CDR2: SEHNR, FQNEAQ (reference sequence). Here the CDR3 reads CASSLVTGTNEKLFF. The CDR3 DNA sequence: TGTGCCAGCAGCTTAGTAACGGGGACTAATGAAAAACTGTTTTTT.

The chain joins TRBV7-8 to TRBJ1-6; D unclear. V was shortened by 1 base and J by 4 bases, with 8 bases between the two germline ends. The CDR3 loop spans 15 amino acids. CDR1 and CDR2 from the germline V gene are SGHVS and FQNEAQ. CDR3 DNA: TGTGCCAGCAGCTTAGTTGGCAGTTATAATTCACCCCTCCACTTT. This gives the protein CASSLVGSYNSPLHF.

In its sample, this clone was seen once. J is TRBJ1-5 and V is TRBV7-9; the D gene is possibly TRBD1 (5 bases). The germline CDR1 and CDR2 sequences are SEHNR and FQNEAQ (reference sequence). The CDR3 consists of 15 residues. V gave up 0 bases and J gave up 3 bases, with 9 bases separating them. CDR3 region: CASSLAGRDNQPQHF. The CDR3 DNA reads TGTGCCAGCAGCTTAGCCGGCAGGGACAATCAGCCCCAGCATTTT.

The V and J genes are TRBV15 and TRBJ1-5, with TRBD1 matching over 7 bases. CDR3 length: 15 amino acids. From germline, CDR1 is LNHNV and CDR2 YYDKDF (reference sequence). Losses at the gene ends were 5 bases for V and 2 bases for J; bases not matched to a gene: 6. This CDR3 is CATSATQGGNQPQHF. In DNA, the CDR3 is TGTGCCACCAGCGCAACTCAGGGGGGCAATCAGCCCCAGCATTTT.

J is TRBJ1-1 and V is TRBV12-3 or TRBV12-4; D remains unclear. Trimming shortened V by 5 bases and J by 7 bases, and 8 bases separated the two germline ends. The length of the CDR3 is 11 residues. The CDR3 loop is CASSPQFEAFF. CDR3 nucleotide sequence: TGTGCCAGCAGTCCTCAGTTTGAAGCTTTCTTT.

V and J are TRBV4-3 and TRBJ1-3; TRBD1 is a possible D gene (6 bases). This CDR3 has 17 residues. CDR1 and CDR2 (germline): LGHNA, YSLEER. Trimming stripped 1 base from V and 0 bases from J, with 13 bases between. The CDR3 here is CASSQGVGARSGNTIYF. The CDR3 bases are TGCGCCAGCAGCCAAGGGGTGGGGGCCCGCTCTGGAAACACCATATATTTT.

The chain recombines TRBV30 with TRBJ1-2; D not resolved. This CDR3 has 12 amino acids. CDR1 and CDR2 from the germline V gene are GTSNPN and SVGIG (reference sequence). The V gene lost 1 base and the J gene lost 4 bases, with 7 bases spanning the gap. The CDR3 coding sequence is TGTGCCTGGAGTGCTCACAGCTATGGCTACACCTTC. Residues: CAWSAHSYGYTF.

The gene calls are TRBV20-1 and TRBJ2-4, with 12 bases lining up with TRBD2. Germline lookup yields CDR1 DFQATT and CDR2 SNEGSKA (reference sequence). The CDR3 consists of 15 residues. V shed 6 bases and J 4 bases; nucleotides not matched to a gene: 7. Here the CDR3 reads CSASLAGGLKNIQYF. The CDR3 region has the DNA TGCAGTGCCAGTCTAGCGGGGGGGCTTAAAAACATTCAGTACTTC.

V usage is TRBV15 and J usage is TRBJ2-2; 7 nucleotides align to TRBD1. Per the germline V gene, CDR1 is LNHNV and CDR2 is YYDKDF (reference sequence). J was trimmed by 4 bases and V by 0 bases; bases with no gene match: 5. The CDR3 has 16 residues. The CDR3 bases are TGTGCCACCAGCAGAGAACAGACAGGGAGCACCGGGGAGCTGTTTTTT. Its translation: CATSREQTGSTGELFF.

This clone was counted once. This sequence joins TRBV5-1 and TRBJ2-5, with 9 positions matching TRBD2. CDR1 is SGHRS and CDR2 is YFSETQ in the germline V gene. The CDR3 is 16 residues long. V lost 0 bases to trimming and J lost 0 bases; unmatched junction nucleotides: 3. The CDR3 DNA reads as TGCGCCAGCAGCTTGGGGCTAGCGGGGAACCAAGAGACCCAGTACTTC. Amino acids: CASSLGLAGNQETQYF.

V gene TRBV19 combines with J gene TRBJ1-1; 9 bases match TRBD1. The V gene end was trimmed by 8 bases and the J gene end by 6 bases; junction bases not matched to a gene: 16. CDR3 length: 16 amino acids. CDR1 is LNHDA and CDR2 is SQIVND in the germline V gene (reference sequence). The chain's CDR3 is CASLPGDRGLSAEAFF. As DNA, the CDR3 is TGTGCCAGTTTACCCGGAGACAGGGGGTTATCGGCTGAAGCTTTCTTT.

This clone was seen a few times. The chain carries TRBV5-1 and TRBJ2-7, with 7 bases identical to TRBD1. The CDR3 consists of 15 residues. Germline V gene lookup returns CDR1 SGHRS and CDR2 YFSETQ. With 3 bases clipped from V and 2 bases from J, the junction kept 8 bases outside the gene matches. The CDR3: CASSSKQGSPYEQYF. CDR3 sequence (DNA): TGCGCCAGCAGCTCAAAACAGGGGAGCCCCTACGAGCAGTACTTC. Full variable domain (rest looked up from reference TRBV5-1 and TRBJ2-7): KAGVTQTPRYLIKTRGQQVTLSCSPISGHRSVSWYQQTPGQGLQFLFEYFSETQRNKGNFPGRFSGRQFSNSRSEMNVSTLELGDSALYLCASSSKQGSPYEQYFGPGTRLTVT.

The chain combines TRBV6-1 with TRBJ2-3; 11 bases map to TRBD2. Germline values: CDR1 MNHNS, CDR2 SASEGT. Losses at the gene ends were 0 bases for V and 6 bases for J; bases not matched to a gene: 2. The CDR3 runs 15 residues. DNA of the CDR3: TGTGCCAGCAGTGAAGCGGCTAGCGGGGGGGATACGCAGTATTTT. It yields the protein CASSEAASGGDTQYF.

CDR3 DNA: TGTGCCACCAGCAGGAGGGAGGGCTCTGGGGCCAACGTCCTGACTTTC. Protein product: CATSRREGSGANVLTF. The gene calls are TRBV15 and TRBJ2-6; 7 bases are a match to TRBD2. V lost 3 bases to trimming and J lost 0 bases; unmatched junction nucleotides: 2. Per germline, CDR1 LNHNV and CDR2 YYDKDF (reference sequence). There are 16 residues in the CDR3.

This chain joins TRBV5-6 and TRBJ1-3, with no clear D. Germline lookup yields CDR1 SGHDT and CDR2 YYEEEE. The length of the CDR3 is 13 residues. The V gene lost 2 bases and the J gene lost 3 bases, with 6 bases spanning the gap. The CDR3 loop reads CASSFGVGNTIYF. CDR3 nucleotide sequence: TGTGCCAGCAGCTTCGGGGTTGGAAACACCATATATTTT.

This rearrangement joins TRBV7-9 to TRBJ1-2, with D unclear. V gave up 0 bases and J gave up 3 bases, with 8 bases separating them. The CDR3 runs 14 residues. Germline values: CDR1 SEHNR, CDR2 FQNEAQ (reference sequence). CDR3 sequence reads: CASSLAGGHYGYTF. CDR3 DNA: TGTGCCAGCAGCTTAGCTGGCGGCCACTATGGCTACACCTTC. Based on the CDR3 plus reference TRBV7-9 and TRBJ1-2, the full variable domain is DTGVSQNPRHKITKRGQNVTFRCDPISEHNRLYWYRQTLGQGPEFLTYFQNEAQLEKSRLLSDRFSAERPKGSFSTLEIQRTEQGDSAMYLCASSLAGGHYGYTFGSGTRLTVV.

The chain joins TRBV20-1 to TRBJ2-1; D remains unclear. The V end was cut by 0 bases, the J end by 7 bases, with 4 bases between. The CDR3 loop spans 11 amino acids. Germline assignment: CDR1 DFQATT and CDR2 SNEGSKA (reference sequence). This chain's CDR3 is CSARDLNEQFF. For the CDR3, the DNA is TGCAGTGCTAGAGATCTGAATGAGCAGTTCTTC.

V and J are TRBV23-1 and TRBJ1-5, with 7 bases that match TRBD1. Being an ORF, TRBV23-1 has a function that is uncertain. The CDR3 covers 21 residues. V was clipped by 0 bases and J by 2 bases; unmatched bases: 19. The CDR3 region has the DNA TGCGCCAGCAGTCAATCGGTGACAGGGTCCCTGGCCCGGACCGGCAATCAGCCCCAGCATTTT. The encoded protein is CASSQSVTGSLARTGNQPQHF.

The rearrangement joins TRBV4-1 to TRBJ1-5; D is unclear. V shed 7 bases and J shed 2 bases, with 18 bases lying between them. The CDR3 runs 16 residues. CDR1 and CDR2 from the germline V gene are MGHRA and YSYEKL. DNA for the CDR3: TGCGCCAGCACCCAGAGGGTGGGGTTAGGCAATCAGCCCCAGCATTTT. Amino acid sequence: CASTQRVGLGNQPQHF.

The chain joins TRBV7-9 to TRBJ1-3, with D perhaps matching TRBD1 (6 bases). There are 14 residues in the CDR3. From germline, CDR1 is SEHNR and CDR2 FQNEAQ (reference sequence). With 5 bases removed from V and 1 base from J, the gap between germline ends came to 9 bases. The CDR3 nucleotides are TGTGCCAGCAGCCAAGGACAGTCTGGAAACACCATATATTTT. Translation: CASSQGQSGNTIYF.

This chain joins TRBV7-2 and TRBJ1-4, with D tentatively TRBD1 (5 bases). With 5 bases removed from V and 10 bases from J, the gap between germline ends came to 14 bases. Per the germline V gene, CDR1 is SGHTA and CDR2 is FQGNSA. The CDR3 totals 13 residues. The CDR3 spells CASSQPTGGKLFF. CDR3 sequence (DNA): TGTGCCAGCAGCCAACCTACGGGGGGAAAACTGTTTTTT.

The chain joins TRBV10-3 to TRBJ2-5; 7 positions match TRBD2. The CDR3 runs 15 residues. V lost 3 bases to trimming and J lost 4 bases; unmatched junction nucleotides: 8. The germline V gene encodes CDR1 ENHRY and CDR2 SYGVKD. The CDR3 sequence is CAISETRLAGETQYF. The CDR3 nucleotides are TGTGCCATCAGTGAAACGCGACTAGCTGGAGAGACCCAGTACTTC.

The rearrangement joins TRBV4-2 to TRBJ1-5, with 7 bases aligning to TRBD1. V trimming: 0 bases; J trimming: 3 bases; junction bases outside the gene matches: 11. The CDR3 runs to 18 residues. CDR1 and CDR2 (germline): LGHNA, YNFKEQ. The DNA of the CDR3 is TGTGCCAGCAGCCAAGATCTCCCCCCAACAGGGGCCAATCAGCCCCAGCATTTT. Translated: CASSQDLPPTGANQPQHF.

This clone was picked up one time. The rearrangement uses TRBV27 and TRBJ1-4; 10 bases agree with TRBD1. CDR3 length: 15 residues. With 1 base clipped from V and 7 bases from J, the junction kept 3 bases outside the gene matches. Germline V gives CDR1 MNHEY, CDR2 SMNVEV (reference sequence). CDR3 sequence (DNA): TGTGCCAGCAGTTTATTGCGGGACAGGGGTGAAAAACTGTTTTTT. The encoded protein is CASSLLRDRGEKLFF.

The chain links TRBV7-3 to TRBJ2-2; D is possibly TRBD2 (6 bases). Germline CDR1 reads SGHTA; CDR2 reads FQGTGA. Trimming shortened V by 2 bases and J by 4 bases, and 8 bases separated the two germline ends. The CDR3 extends over 14 amino acids. The CDR3 DNA is TGTGCCAGCAGCTTACCAGCGGGCACCGGGGAGCTGTTTTTT. Translated: CASSLPAGTGELFF.